These 18 T cell receptor beta chains came from one sample sequenced in a study of blood T cell repertoires in COVID-19. Produced via immunoSEQ multiplex PCR; TCRdb's table is partial and in-frame only. The table lists tens of thousands of clones, approximately 90% of them singletons, with 3.1% in the top ten. The sequenced material came from peripheral blood. These receptors all come from a man in his fifties with acute or convalescent COVID-19.

The rearrangement uses TRBV28 and TRBJ2-3; D remains unclear. Germline CDR1 is MDHEN and CDR2 is SYDVKM. This CDR3 contains 12 residues. Trimming left V 7 bases short and J 6 bases short, with 11 bases between. CDR3 sequence reads: CASNAPGDTQYF. CDR3 nucleotide sequence: TGTGCCAGCAACGCCCCCGGGGATACGCAGTATTTT. Together with reference TRBV28 and TRBJ2-3, the CDR3 gives the full variable domain: DVKVTQSSRYLVKRTGEKVFLECVQDMDHENMFWYRQDPGLGLRLIYFSYDVKMKEKGDIPEGYSVSREKKERFSLILESASTNQTSMYLCASNAPGDTQYFGPGTRLTVL.

The rearrangement links TRBV6-2 or TRBV6-3 to TRBJ1-4; the match to TRBD1 covers 9 bases. Germline V gene lookup returns CDR1 MNHEY and CDR2 SVGEGT. The J segment lost 8 bases and the V segment lost 4 bases, leaving 14 bases of the junction unmatched. This CDR3 has 17 residues. CDR3 nucleotides: TGTGCCAGCAGTTCCACTACAGAACAGGGGGCTTGGGAAAAACTGTTTTTT. Translated: CASSSTTEQGAWEKLFF.

This chain uses TRBV5-1 with TRBJ1-5; 8 bases align to TRBD1. The V segment lost 4 bases and the J segment 2 bases; nucleotides outside the gene matches: 2. Germline CDR1 and CDR2: SGHRS and YFSETQ. The CDR3 extends over 14 amino acids. The chain's CDR3 is CASSVTGGNQPQHF. Here the CDR3 DNA reads TGCGCCAGCAGCGTGACAGGGGGCAATCAGCCCCAGCATTTT.

The gene calls are TRBV14 and TRBJ2-5; D gene uncertain. V lost 3 bases and J lost 2, with 10 bases in between. The CDR3 consists of 14 residues. Per germline, CDR1 SGHDN and CDR2 FVKESK. Written as DNA, the CDR3 is TGTGCCAGCAGCCATGTAAACTCTCAAGAGACCCAGTACTTC. Protein sequence: CASSHVNSQETQYF.

V is TRBV10-3 and J is TRBJ2-2, with D tentatively TRBD2 (7 bases). V was cut by 11 bases and J by 2 bases, with 18 bases left in between. The length of the CDR3 is 15 residues. The germline CDR1 and CDR2 sequences are ENHRY and SYGVKD. Here the CDR3 DNA reads TGTGCCGCGCTGGGGGAGGGGGTCAACACCGGGGAGCTGTTTTTT. Translated: CAALGEGVNTGELFF.

CDR3 sequence: CASSLGGGNTEAFF. Here the CDR3 DNA reads TGTGCCAGCTCACTCGGGGGGGGGAACACTGAAGCTTTCTTT. This chain connects TRBV18 to TRBJ1-1; D may be TRBD1 (5 bases). CDR3 length: 14 amino acids. Germline V gene lookup returns CDR1 KGHSH and CDR2 LQKENI. Between the trimmed V and J ends, which lost 4 bases and 1 base, there was a span of 10 bases.

This rearrangement joins TRBV19 to TRBJ1-1; the match to TRBD1 covers 8 bases. The CDR3 totals 16 residues. Per the germline V gene, CDR1 is LNHDA and CDR2 is SQIVND (reference sequence). Germline trimming cut 2 bases from V and 2 bases from J; bases unmatched to any gene: 7. The CDR3 region is CASSINQGARNTEAFF. The CDR3 nucleotides read TGTGCCAGTAGTATAAACCAGGGGGCGCGTAACACTGAAGCTTTCTTT.

The V gene is TRBV2, the J gene TRBJ2-1; a possible D gene is TRBD2 (6 bases). There are 15 residues in the CDR3. Germline V gene lookup returns CDR1 SNHLY and CDR2 FYNNEI. Between the trimmed V and J ends, which lost 6 bases and 4 bases, there was a span of 16 bases. The DNA of the CDR3 is TGTGCCAGCAGAGACCGGGACTTTTCTTACAATGAGCAGTTCTTC. Protein sequence: CASRDRDFSYNEQFF.

The chain employs TRBV29-1 and TRBJ2-5; TRBD1 matches 8 bases. Germline-derived CDR1 and CDR2 are SQVTM and ANQGSEA. V shed 8 bases, J shed 5 bases, and the junction held 4 bases outside the gene matches. The CDR3 runs 11 residues. The CDR3 sequence: CSLRTGETQYF. CDR3 bases: TGCAGCCTACGGACAGGGGAGACCCAGTACTTC.

This clone occurred a few times. The rearrangement links TRBV15 to TRBJ1-1; 8 nucleotides agree with TRBD1. Germline CDR1 and CDR2: LNHNV and YYDKDF (reference sequence). This CDR3 region has 17 residues. With V trimmed by 0 bases and J by 5 bases, 11 bases remained unmatched. CDR3 sequence (DNA): TGTGCCACCAGCAGAGATCTAGGAGCGACAGGGGAAACTGAAGCTTTCTTT. Encoded protein: CATSRDLGATGETEAFF.

This chain connects TRBV12-5 to TRBJ2-6, with 9 positions matching TRBD1. V shed 4 bases, J shed 0 bases, and the junction held 4 bases outside the gene matches. This CDR3 spans 17 amino acids. The V gene's germline CDR1 is LGHNT and CDR2 FRNRAP. CDR3 residues: CASGSGTGHSGANVLTF. The CDR3 nucleotides read TGTGCTAGTGGTTCCGGGACAGGGCACTCTGGGGCCAACGTCCTGACTTTC.

J is TRBJ1-4 and V is TRBV5-1; D is perhaps TRBD1 (5 bases). The ends were cut back, 2 bases at V and 7 bases at J, with 18 bases in the middle. Germline V gives CDR1 SGHRS, CDR2 YFSETQ. The CDR3 sequence is 16 residues long. The CDR3 nucleotides are TGCGCCAGCAGCTTATCGTCTCTGGGAGGGACTGAAAAACTGTTTTTT. This translates into CASSLSSLGGTEKLFF.

The chain couples TRBV29-1 to TRBJ2-3, with D hard to call. This CDR3 is 15 amino acids long. Germline V gene lookup returns CDR1 SQVTM and CDR2 ANQGSEA. The germline V and J ends were trimmed by 7 bases and 1 base, with 18 bases remaining between them. CDR3 sequence (DNA): TGCAGCGGGTCCCTAACCACTACCGGCACAGATACGCAGTATTTT. Protein sequence: CSGSLTTTGTDTQYF.

The chain has TRBV7-8 and TRBJ1-2; 7 bases are shared with TRBD1. CDR3 size: 12 residues. The trim removed 6 bases at V and 6 bases at J, leaving 4 bases unmatched. Germline-derived CDR1 and CDR2 are SGHVS and FQNEAQ. The CDR3 DNA sequence: TGTGCCAGCAGGGGGGACAGAGATGGCTACACCTTC. Its translation: CASRGDRDGYTF.

The count of this clone is one. V usage is TRBV9 and J usage is TRBJ1-1; 9 bases match TRBD1. The V gene's germline CDR1 is SGDLS and CDR2 YYNGEE. The ends lost 4 bases at V and 7 bases at J; junction bases unmatched: 14. The CDR3 contains 16 residues. Here the CDR3 DNA reads TGTGCCAGCAGCCTCATTCAGGGACAGGGTAATATTGAAGCTTTCTTT. Translating it yields CASSLIQGQGNIEAFF.

This chain uses TRBV11-1 with TRBJ2-3; D possibly corresponds to TRBD1 (5 bases). In germline, CDR1 is SGHAT, CDR2 FQDESV (reference sequence). This CDR3 is built from 12 residues. V was shortened by 7 bases and J by 7 bases, with 12 bases between the two germline ends. CDR3 sequence: CASTSQGYTQYF. CDR3 in DNA: TGTGCCAGCACCAGTCAGGGATATACGCAGTATTTT.

This clone was detected a few times. This rearrangement joins TRBV18 to TRBJ1-1, with 11 bases fitting TRBD1. The trim removed 0 bases at V and 3 bases at J, leaving 3 bases unmatched. The CDR3 consists of 16 residues. Per germline, CDR1 KGHSH and CDR2 LQKENI. CDR3 sequence (DNA): TGTGCCAGCTCACCACCCGTGGGACAGGGGGACACTGAAGCTTTCTTT. It encodes CASSPPVGQGDTEAFF.

This sequence joins TRBV6-5 and TRBJ1-1; D is ambiguous. From germline, CDR1 is MNHEY and CDR2 SVGAGI. Trimming shortened V by 6 bases and J by 3 bases, and 17 bases separated the two germline ends. The CDR3 is 15 amino acids. The CDR3, as DNA: TGTGCCAGCAGAAGAGTAACGGGTTTGTACACTGAAGCTTTCTTT. Translation: CASRRVTGLYTEAFF.